Listed below are T cell receptor beta chains from one sample, sequenced in a study of beta chain features in type 1 diabetes. The repertoire was sequenced with immunoSEQ multiplex PCR; TCRdb's copy has only in-frame clones and lacks some. In the table there are around 500,000 clones, roughly an eighth of which are singletons. Sequencing input: naive CD4+ T cells from blood. Receptors originate from a woman under 30 in good health. Both conserved end residues are part of each CDR3. The D gene is left open where the match is weak. The listing skips clone size in some rows; elsewhere it reads once, few, many or a size class.

j_gene: TRBJ2-7; len: 15; d_gene: .; v_gene: TRBV7-3; abundance: .; CDR3aa: CASSLSSGNPYEQYF; CDR3nt: TGTGCCAGCAGCTTAAGTTCGGGGAACCCCTACGAGCAGTACTTC
j_gene: TRBJ1-4; len: 16; d_gene: TRBD1; v_gene: TRBV11-2; abundance: few; CDR3aa: CASSATGQHQTEKLFF; CDR3nt: TGTGCCAGCAGCGCGACGGGACAGCATCAGACGGAAAAACTGTTTTTT
j_gene: TRBJ1-1; len: 16; d_gene: .; v_gene: TRBV4-1; abundance: .; CDR3aa: CASSRFRGFGNTEAFF; CDR3nt: TGCGCCAGCAGCCGTTTCCGAGGGTTCGGGAACACTGAAGCTTTCTTT
j_gene: TRBJ1-2; len: 14; d_gene: TRBD1; v_gene: TRBV4-1; abundance: .; CDR3aa: CASSQGRTGGRTSF; CDR3nt: TGCGCCAGCAGCCAAGGAAGGACAGGGGGCCGAACAAGCTTC
j_gene: TRBJ2-1; len: 14; d_gene: TRBD1; v_gene: TRBV9; abundance: few; CDR3aa: CASNQHDRVDEQFF; CDR3nt: TGTGCCAGCAACCAACATGACAGGGTCGATGAGCAGTTCTTC
j_gene: TRBJ2-1; len: 14; d_gene: TRBD2; v_gene: TRBV27; abundance: .; CDR3aa: CASSPRLAGGRQFF; CDR3nt: TGTGCCAGCAGTCCCAGACTAGCGGGAGGGCGGCAGTTCTTC
j_gene: TRBJ2-5; len: 18; d_gene: .; v_gene: TRBV7-9; abundance: few; CDR3aa: CASSLTLRLWGHQETQYF; CDR3nt: TGTGCCAGCAGCTTAACACTGAGGCTCTGGGGGCATCAAGAGACCCAGTACTTC
j_gene: TRBJ1-3; len: 16; d_gene: .; v_gene: TRBV4-2; abundance: .; CDR3aa: CASSRERGDAGNTIYF; CDR3nt: TGTGCCAGCTCCAGAGAACGGGGGGACGCTGGAAACACCATATATTTT
j_gene: TRBJ2-3; len: 15; d_gene: TRBD2; v_gene: TRBV6-1; abundance: few; CDR3aa: CANRPGLAGTDTQYF; CDR3nt: TGTGCCAACAGGCCGGGACTAGCGGGCACAGATACGCAGTATTTT
j_gene: TRBJ2-5; len: 12; d_gene: .; v_gene: TRBV29-1; abundance: .; CDR3aa: CSGVLGSETQYF; CDR3nt: TGCAGCGGTGTTTTGGGTTCAGAGACCCAGTACTTC
j_gene: TRBJ1-1; len: 16; d_gene: .; v_gene: TRBV29-1; abundance: few; CDR3aa: CSAIRRSQGLNTEAFF; CDR3nt: TGCAGCGCTATCCGGAGGTCACAGGGATTGAACACTGAAGCTTTCTTT
j_gene: TRBJ2-3; len: 13; d_gene: .; v_gene: TRBV6-5; abundance: .; CDR3aa: CASSRTRTDTQYF; CDR3nt: TGTGCCAGCAGTCGGACTCGCACAGATACGCAGTATTTT
j_gene: TRBJ2-3; len: 10; d_gene: .; v_gene: TRBV20-1; abundance: .; CDR3aa: CSAMTLSQYF; CDR3nt: TGCAGTGCTATGACACTATCGCAGTATTTT
j_gene: TRBJ2-3; len: 15; d_gene: .; v_gene: TRBV11-2; abundance: .; CDR3aa: CASSLFGGVKDTQYF; CDR3nt: TGTGCCAGCAGCCTTTTTGGGGGTGTTAAAGATACGCAGTATTTT
j_gene: TRBJ2-2; len: 13; d_gene: .; v_gene: TRBV29-1; abundance: .; CDR3aa: CSVVWGTAGELFF; CDR3nt: TGCAGCGTTGTCTGGGGGACGGCCGGGGAGCTGTTTTTT
j_gene: TRBJ2-1; len: 13; d_gene: .; v_gene: TRBV14; abundance: .; CDR3aa: CASSQGPRDEQFF; CDR3nt: TGTGCCAGCAGCCAAGGTCCCCGCGATGAGCAGTTCTTC
j_gene: TRBJ2-1; len: 17; d_gene: TRBD2; v_gene: TRBV9; abundance: .; CDR3aa: CASSVSLTSGSYNEQFF; CDR3nt: TGTGCCAGCAGCGTAAGTCTGACTAGCGGTTCCTACAATGAGCAGTTCTTC
j_gene: TRBJ2-5; len: 15; d_gene: TRBD1; v_gene: TRBV7-2; abundance: .; CDR3aa: CASSLALARGETQYF; CDR3nt: TGTGCCAGCAGCTTAGCGCTAGCCAGGGGGGAGACCCAGTACTTC
j_gene: TRBJ2-1; len: 18; d_gene: TRBD2; v_gene: TRBV15; abundance: .; CDR3aa: CATSRRAIGGLGNNEQFF; CDR3nt: TGTGCCACCAGCAGGAGGGCAATCGGGGGGTTGGGAAACAATGAGCAGTTCTTC
j_gene: TRBJ2-1; len: 16; d_gene: .; v_gene: TRBV6-6; abundance: few; CDR3aa: CASSPDPDLRLNEQFF; CDR3nt: TGTGCCAGCAGCCCTGACCCGGACCTCCGACTAAATGAGCAGTTCTTC
j_gene: TRBJ1-1; len: 13; d_gene: .; v_gene: TRBV6-6; abundance: .; CDR3aa: CASSFEVNTEAFF; CDR3nt: TGTGCCAGCAGCTTCGAAGTAAACACTGAAGCTTTCTTT
j_gene: TRBJ2-1; len: 16; d_gene: TRBD2; v_gene: TRBV30; abundance: .; CDR3aa: CAWSGSGGAAYNEQFF; CDR3nt: TGTGCCTGGAGCGGAAGCGGGGGCGCGGCCTACAATGAGCAGTTCTTC
j_gene: TRBJ1-1; len: 10; d_gene: .; v_gene: TRBV2; abundance: .; CDR3aa: CASSEDGAFF; CDR3nt: TGTGCCAGCAGTGAGGATGGGGCTTTCTTT
j_gene: TRBJ1-2; len: 11; d_gene: .; v_gene: TRBV29-1; abundance: .; CDR3aa: CSVGGNYGYTF; CDR3nt: TGCAGCGTTGGGGGGAACTATGGCTACACCTTC
j_gene: TRBJ2-2; len: 15; d_gene: .; v_gene: TRBV27; abundance: .; CDR3aa: CASARVGGNTGELFF; CDR3nt: TGTGCCAGCGCCAGGGTAGGAGGGAACACCGGGGAGCTGTTTTTT
j_gene: TRBJ2-5; len: 12; d_gene: .; v_gene: TRBV30; abundance: few; CDR3aa: CAWTGGQETQYF; CDR3nt: TGTGCCTGGACCGGAGGACAAGAGACCCAGTACTTC
j_gene: TRBJ1-5; len: 13; d_gene: TRBD1; v_gene: TRBV10-3; abundance: few; CDR3aa: CAISGQGYQPQHF; CDR3nt: TGTGCCATCAGTGGACAGGGTTATCAGCCCCAGCATTTT
j_gene: TRBJ1-2; len: 15; d_gene: .; v_gene: TRBV9; abundance: few; CDR3aa: CASSGPPGRAYGYTF; CDR3nt: TGTGCCAGCAGCGGACCCCCGGGAAGGGCTTATGGCTACACCTTC
j_gene: TRBJ2-2; len: 14; d_gene: .; v_gene: TRBV5-1; abundance: few; CDR3aa: CASSLDTNTGELFF; CDR3nt: TGCGCCAGCAGCTTGGACACGAACACCGGGGAGCTGTTTTTT
j_gene: TRBJ2-1; len: 14; d_gene: .; v_gene: TRBV7-9; abundance: .; CDR3aa: CASSLSSVPHEQFF; CDR3nt: TGTGCCAGCAGCCTCTCATCGGTCCCGCATGAGCAGTTCTTC
j_gene: TRBJ2-7; len: 15; d_gene: .; v_gene: TRBV5-1; abundance: .; CDR3aa: CASSLQYRASYEQYF; CDR3nt: TGCGCCAGCAGCTTGCAATACAGGGCTTCCTACGAGCAGTACTTC
j_gene: TRBJ1-6; len: 13; d_gene: .; v_gene: TRBV19; abundance: .; CDR3aa: CASSTSPGSPLHF; CDR3nt: TGTGCCAGTAGTACCAGTCCGGGATCACCCCTCCACTTT
j_gene: TRBJ2-5; len: 13; d_gene: .; v_gene: TRBV4-1; abundance: .; CDR3aa: CASSQGQGETQYF; CDR3nt: TGCGCCAGCAGCCAAGGCCAGGGAGAGACCCAGTACTTC
j_gene: TRBJ2-1; len: 12; d_gene: .; v_gene: TRBV7-2; abundance: .; CDR3aa: CASSLTRSEQFF; CDR3nt: TGTGCCAGCAGCTTAACTCGCTCGGAGCAGTTCTTC
j_gene: TRBJ1-2; len: 12; d_gene: .; v_gene: TRBV9; abundance: few; CDR3aa: CASSGDVSGYTF; CDR3nt: TGTGCCAGCAGCGGGGACGTCTCTGGCTACACCTTC
j_gene: TRBJ1-5; len: 15; d_gene: TRBD1; v_gene: TRBV27; abundance: .; CDR3aa: CASAQGALGNQPQHF; CDR3nt: TGTGCCAGCGCACAGGGGGCACTTGGTAATCAGCCCCAGCATTTT